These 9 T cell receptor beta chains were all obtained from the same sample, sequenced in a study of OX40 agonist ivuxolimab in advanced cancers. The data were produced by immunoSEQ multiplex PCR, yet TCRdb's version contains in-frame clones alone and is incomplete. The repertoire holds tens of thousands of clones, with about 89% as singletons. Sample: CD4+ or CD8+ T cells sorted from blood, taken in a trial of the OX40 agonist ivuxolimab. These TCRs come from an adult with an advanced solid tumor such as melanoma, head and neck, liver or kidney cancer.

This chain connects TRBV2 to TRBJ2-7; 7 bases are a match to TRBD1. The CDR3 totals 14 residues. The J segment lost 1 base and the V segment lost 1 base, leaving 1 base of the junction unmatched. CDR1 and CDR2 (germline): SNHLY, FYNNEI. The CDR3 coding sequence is TGTGCCAGCAGTGAAGAGACAGGGTCCTACGAGCAGTACTTC. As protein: CASSEETGSYEQYF.

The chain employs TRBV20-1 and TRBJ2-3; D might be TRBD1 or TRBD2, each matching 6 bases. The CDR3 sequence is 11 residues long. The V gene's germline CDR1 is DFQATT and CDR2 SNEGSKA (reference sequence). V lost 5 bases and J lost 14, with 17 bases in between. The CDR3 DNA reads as TGCAGTGCTTCGGGGGCCCCTCATCCGTATTTT. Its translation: CSASGAPHPYF.

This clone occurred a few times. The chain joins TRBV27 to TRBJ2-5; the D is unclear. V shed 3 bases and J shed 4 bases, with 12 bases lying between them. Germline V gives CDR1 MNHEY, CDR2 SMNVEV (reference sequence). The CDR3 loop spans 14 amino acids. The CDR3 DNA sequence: TGTGCCAGCAGTTTGTGGGAAGGGCGAGAGACCCAGTACTTC. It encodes CASSLWEGRETQYF.

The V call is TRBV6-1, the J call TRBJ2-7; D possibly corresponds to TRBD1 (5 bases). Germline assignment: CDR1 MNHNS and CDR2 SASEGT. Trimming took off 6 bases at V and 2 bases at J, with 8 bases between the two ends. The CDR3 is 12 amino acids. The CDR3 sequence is CASRGLAYEQYF. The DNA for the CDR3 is TGTGCCAGCAGGGGGCTAGCCTACGAGCAGTACTTC.

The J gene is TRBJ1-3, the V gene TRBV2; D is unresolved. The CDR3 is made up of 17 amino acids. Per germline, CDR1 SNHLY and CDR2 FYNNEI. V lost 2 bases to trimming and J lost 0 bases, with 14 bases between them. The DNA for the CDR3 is TGTGCCAGCAGTGAATATCCGACCGCTACCTCTGGAAACACCATATATTTT. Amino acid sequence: CASSEYPTATSGNTIYF.

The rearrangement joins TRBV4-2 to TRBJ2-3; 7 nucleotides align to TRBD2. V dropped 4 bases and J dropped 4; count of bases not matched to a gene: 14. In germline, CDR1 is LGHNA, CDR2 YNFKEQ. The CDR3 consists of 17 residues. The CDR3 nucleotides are TGTGCCAGCAGCCCAAAGAAAGGGGAGGGCCAGGCAGATACGCAGTATTTT. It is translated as CASSPKKGEGQADTQYF.

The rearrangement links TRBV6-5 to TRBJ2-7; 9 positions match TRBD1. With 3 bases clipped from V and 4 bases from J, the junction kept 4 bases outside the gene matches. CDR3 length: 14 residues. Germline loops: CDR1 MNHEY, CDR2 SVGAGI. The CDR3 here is CASSYGTGFYEQYF. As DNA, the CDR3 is TGTGCCAGCAGTTATGGGACAGGGTTTTACGAGCAGTACTTC.

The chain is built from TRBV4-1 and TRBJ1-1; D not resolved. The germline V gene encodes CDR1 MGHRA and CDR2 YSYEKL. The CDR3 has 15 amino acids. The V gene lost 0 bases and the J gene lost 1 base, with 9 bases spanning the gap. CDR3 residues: CASSQDKTWNTEAFF. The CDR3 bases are TGCGCCAGCAGCCAAGACAAAACCTGGAACACTGAAGCTTTCTTT.

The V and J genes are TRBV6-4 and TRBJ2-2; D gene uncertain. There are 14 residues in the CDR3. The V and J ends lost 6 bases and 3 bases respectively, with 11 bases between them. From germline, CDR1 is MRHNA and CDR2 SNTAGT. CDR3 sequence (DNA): TGTGCCAGCAGAAAACGACTGGACACCGGGGAGCTGTTTTTT. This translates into CASRKRLDTGELFF.